The rows below give T cell receptor beta chains drawn from one sample of a study of CD8 T cells in Susac syndrome. MiXCR, applied by TCRdb to the immunoSEQ multiplex PCR reads, yields one record per CDR3 protein. The repertoire holds 80,000 to 90,000 distinct CDR3 sequences, with approximately 92% as singletons. Sequencing was carried out using CD8+ T cells from PBMCs. All receptors derive from a human donor in good health. Each CDR3 is given with its conserved first and last residue. Each record gives: J gene, D gene, V gene, CDR3 DNA, CDR3 protein. A D gene is named only where the DNA matches it firmly.

TRBJ2-3,TRBD2,TRBV19,TGTGCCAGTAGTGTTGGACTAGCGGAGTACGTAGATACGCAGTATTTT,CASSVGLAEYVDTQYF
TRBJ2-7,TRBD2,TRBV5-4,TGTGCCAGCAGCTTAAGGACTAGCGCAACCTACGAGCAGTACTTC,CASSLRTSATYEQYF
TRBJ2-7,TRBD2,TRBV3-1,TGTGCCAGCAGCCCCGGGACTAGCGGTACCTACGAGCAGTACTTC,CASSPGTSGTYEQYF
TRBJ2-1,.,TRBV25-1,TGTGCCAGCAGTGCCATGGGGACTGCCCATGAGCAGTTCTTC,CASSAMGTAHEQFF
TRBJ1-2,.,TRBV5-4,TGTGCCAGCAGCTTGGGACGGGACTATGGCTACACCTTC,CASSLGRDYGYTF
TRBJ1-2,.,TRBV7-8,TGTGCCAGCAGCTTATATAACCCTGAAGGCTACACCTTC,CASSLYNPEGYTF
TRBJ1-2,.,TRBV6-5,TGTGCCAGCAGTTACTCGAGGGCTGGAAACTATGGCTACACCTTC,CASSYSRAGNYGYTF
TRBJ2-3,.,TRBV7-6,TGTGCCAGCAGCCGTTTGTTAGGGGAAGATACGCAGTATTTT,CASSRLLGEDTQYF
TRBJ2-1,TRBD1,TRBV3-1,TGTGCCAGCAGCTTCGGGACAGGGGGTGCCAATGAGCAGTTCTTC,CASSFGTGGANEQFF
TRBJ1-1,.,TRBV2,TGTGCCAGCAGCACCTTCAGGGAAGCCGGACGCACTGAAGCTTTCTTT,CASSTFREAGRTEAFF